This record concerns one T cell receptor (beta chain) sequence. Its specificity is unknown. These data belong to a study of cytomegalovirus exposure and HLA in healthy donors. Looking at the study overall: For the approximately 410 genotyped donors, approximately 83% fell within the Caucasian-associated ancestry cluster. Regarding the study as a whole: In vitro checks showed that a few CMV-associated chains really do target CMV antigens.

This CDR3 spans 16 amino acids. CDR1 LNHDA and CDR2 SQIVND come from the germline V gene (reference sequence). V lost 5 bases to trimming and J lost 5 bases; unmatched junction nucleotides: 7. The PCR used 60 Vbeta and 13 Jbeta primers. The protocol was immunoSEQ multiplex PCR, while the TCRdb copy is restricted to in-frame clones and leaves out a portion. Of about 160,000 clones in the sample, roughly 82% are singletons; the top ten hold about 10%. This sequence originates from a man aged 50-60 years in good health and CMV-seropositive. The chain has TRBV19 and TRBJ2-2, with TRBD1 matching 11 bases. Sequenced sample: PBMCs. The CDR3 DNA is TGTGCCAGTAGTCGTACCGGGACAGGGGGGACCGGGGAGCTGTTTTTT. Translated, it gives CASSRTGTGGTGELFF.